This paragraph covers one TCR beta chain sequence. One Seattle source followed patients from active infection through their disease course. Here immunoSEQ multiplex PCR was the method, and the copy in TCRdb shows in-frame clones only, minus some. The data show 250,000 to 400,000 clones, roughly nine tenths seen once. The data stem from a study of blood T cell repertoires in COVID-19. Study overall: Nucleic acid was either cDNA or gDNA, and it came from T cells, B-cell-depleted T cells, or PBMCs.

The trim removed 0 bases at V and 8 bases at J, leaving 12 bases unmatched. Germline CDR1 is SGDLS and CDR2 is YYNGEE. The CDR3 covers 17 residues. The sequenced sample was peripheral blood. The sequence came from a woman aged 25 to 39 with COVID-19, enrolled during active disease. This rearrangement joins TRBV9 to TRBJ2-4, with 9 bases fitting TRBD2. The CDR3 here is CASSVGLAGRPGDIQYF. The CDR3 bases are TGTGCCAGCAGCGTAGGTCTAGCGGGGCGCCCAGGGGACATTCAGTACTTC.